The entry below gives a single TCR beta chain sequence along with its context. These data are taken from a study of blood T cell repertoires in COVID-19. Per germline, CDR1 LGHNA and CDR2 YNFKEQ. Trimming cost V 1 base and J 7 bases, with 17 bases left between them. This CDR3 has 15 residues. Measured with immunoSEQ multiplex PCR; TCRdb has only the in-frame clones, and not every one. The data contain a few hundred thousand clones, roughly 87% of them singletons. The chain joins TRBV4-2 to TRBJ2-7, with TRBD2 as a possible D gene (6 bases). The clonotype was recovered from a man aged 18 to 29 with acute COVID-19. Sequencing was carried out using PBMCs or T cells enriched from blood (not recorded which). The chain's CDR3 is CASSQAAGGVEEQYF. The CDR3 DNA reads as TGTGCCAGCAGCCAAGCCGCAGGCGGGGTGGAGGAGCAGTACTTC.